The 31 T cell receptor beta chains listed next were all sequenced from one sample in a study of cytomegalovirus exposure and HLA in healthy donors (dated by TCRdb to 2015 to 2018). Libraries were constructed by the immunoSEQ multiplex PCR assay. For the multiplex PCR, a mixture combining 60 forward primers for TCR Vbeta segments and 13 reverse primers for TCR Jbeta segments was used. TCRdb limited this immuneACCESS table to in-frame rearrangements with V and J called. A share of clones is missing; checked studies link under half to unresolved V genes, and the rest is unexplained. The sample yields some 130,000 clones; 70% to 85% were counted once. The ten top clones hold approximately 6.2% of the sample. The sample comprised PBMCs. These receptors were obtained from a man aged 40-50 years in good health and CMV-seropositive.

V is TRBV9 and J is TRBJ1-1; 8 bases are a match to TRBD1. The CDR3 is 15 residues long. The V gene's germline CDR1 is SGDLS and CDR2 YYNGEE. Unmatched junction bases numbered 8, after V lost 4 bases and J lost 3 bases. This CDR3 is CASSPPDRVDTEAFF. CDR3 coding DNA: TGTGCCAGCAGCCCCCCGGACAGGGTGGACACTGAAGCTTTCTTT.

V usage is TRBV11-3 and J usage is TRBJ2-1, with TRBD1 as a possible D gene (5 bases). Germline values: CDR1 SGHNT, CDR2 YENEEA. This CDR3 is built from 16 residues. Trimming took 1 base from V and 1 from J, leaving 11 bases between them. The DNA for the CDR3 is TGTGCCAGCAGCTTAGTTCCAGGGATGTCCTACAATGAGCAGTTCTTC. Its translation: CASSLVPGMSYNEQFF.

The chain carries TRBV6-5 and TRBJ2-5, with 9 nucleotides matching TRBD2. The CDR3 extends over 15 amino acids. The trim removed 6 bases at V and 5 bases at J, leaving 10 bases unmatched. The germline V gene encodes CDR1 MNHEY and CDR2 SVGAGI. The CDR3 DNA reads TGTGCCAGCAGCCGGGTGGCGGGAGGGTTGGAGACCCAGTACTTC. Residues: CASSRVAGGLETQYF.

The chain employs TRBV4-2 and TRBJ2-2, with 7 bases identical to TRBD1. Germline V CDR1 and CDR2: LGHNA, YNFKEQ. With 4 bases clipped from V and 1 base from J, the junction kept 6 bases outside the gene matches. The CDR3 extends over 16 amino acids. CDR3 in DNA: TGTGCCAGCAGCCCCTCTAGGACAGGGAACACCGGGGAGCTGTTTTTT. The encoded protein is CASSPSRTGNTGELFF.

The rearrangement links TRBV20-1 to TRBJ2-1, with D unresolved. Trimming stripped 7 bases from V and 6 bases from J, with 10 bases between. The CDR3 covers 11 residues. Germline V CDR1 and CDR2: DFQATT, SNEGSKA (reference sequence). DNA for the CDR3: TGCAGTGTGCGGCTTAGCAATGAGCAGTTCTTC. Translated: CSVRLSNEQFF.

This chain links TRBV5-4 with TRBJ1-2, with 10 positions matching TRBD1. In germline, CDR1 is SGHNT, CDR2 YYREEE (reference sequence). The CDR3 consists of 13 residues. J gave up 8 bases and V 5 bases, and 6 bases lay outside the gene matches. The CDR3 loop is CASRGTGVFGYTF. The CDR3 DNA reads TGTGCCAGCAGAGGGACAGGGGTTTTCGGCTACACCTTC. Looking up the rest from reference TRBV5-4 and TRBJ1-2 gives the full variable domain: ETGVTQSPTHLIKTRGQQVTLRCSSQSGHNTVSWYQQALGQGPQFIFQYYREEENGRGNFPPRFSGLQFPNYSSELNVNALELDDSALYLCASRGTGVFGYTFGSGTRLTVV.

V and J are TRBV10-1 and TRBJ2-4; 7 nucleotides align to TRBD1. From germline, CDR1 is WNHNN and CDR2 SYGVQD (reference sequence). The trim removed 6 bases at V and 7 bases at J, leaving 6 bases unmatched. CDR3 length equals 13 residues. This CDR3 reads CASSGTVGNIQYF. CDR3 nucleotide sequence: TGCGCCAGCAGCGGGACAGTAGGGAACATTCAGTACTTC.

The chain joins TRBV15 to TRBJ2-1; TRBD2 might be the D (6 bases). V was clipped by 1 base and J by 4 bases, with 14 bases between them. The CDR3 totals 16 residues. Germline V gene sequence: CDR1 LNHNV, CDR2 YYDKDF (reference sequence). The CDR3 bases are TGTGCCACCAGCAGAGTTGGCCAGCGGGCATACAATGAGCAGTTCTTC. The encoded protein is CATSRVGQRAYNEQFF. Supplemented by reference TRBV15 and TRBJ2-1, the full variable domain reads DAMVIQNPRYQVTQFGKPVTLSCSQTLNHNVMYWYQQKSSQAPKLLFHYYDKDFNNEADTPDNFQSRRPNTSFCFLDIRSPGLGDTAMYLCATSRVGQRAYNEQFFGPGTRLTVL.

The chain joins TRBV2 to TRBJ2-2, with a tentative D call TRBD1 (5 bases). V shed 10 bases and J shed 6 bases, with 15 bases lying between them. This CDR3 region has 13 residues. The germline gives CDR1 SNHLY, CDR2 FYNNEI. CDR3 bases: TGTGCCACCTCAGGGTACATGGCCGGGGAGCTGTTTTTT. Translation: CATSGYMAGELFF. The variable domain in full, with the rest retrieved from reference TRBV2 and TRBJ2-2, is EPEVTQTPSHQVTQMGQEVILRCVPISNHLYFYWYRQILGQKVEFLVSFYNNEISEKSEIFDDQFSVERPDGSNFTLKIRSTKLEDSAMYFCATSGYMAGELFFGEGSRLTVL.

The genes are TRBV5-1 and TRBJ2-3; D may be TRBD1 (6 bases). The CDR3 loop spans 14 amino acids. V lost 2 bases to trimming and J lost 6 bases, with 13 bases between them. The V gene's germline CDR1 is SGHRS and CDR2 YFSETQ. The CDR3 nucleotides are TGCGCCAGCAGCTTCCAGGGGTACACGGATACGCAGTATTTT. Translation: CASSFQGYTDTQYF.

This clone was picked up one time. V is TRBV19 and J is TRBJ1-6; 10 nucleotides align to TRBD1. V dropped 3 bases and J dropped 1; count of bases not matched to a gene: 9. CDR3 size: 19 residues. Germline V gives CDR1 LNHDA, CDR2 SQIVND (reference sequence). CDR3 sequence: CASSIIGTGVQSYNSPLHF. The CDR3 coding sequence is TGTGCCAGTAGTATTATCGGGACAGGGGTACAATCCTATAATTCACCCCTCCACTTT.

The chain joins TRBV30 to TRBJ2-5; 7 positions agree with TRBD1. V was clipped by 0 bases and J by 3 bases; unmatched bases: 7. CDR1 is GTSNPN, CDR2 SVGIG, per germline (reference sequence). The CDR3 covers 15 residues. CDR3 nucleotide sequence: TGTGCCTGGAGTGTACTAGGGACAGCGGAAGAGACCCAGTACTTC. Its translation is CAWSVLGTAEETQYF. Filled out from reference TRBV30 and TRBJ2-5, the complete variable domain reads SQTIHQWPATLVQPVGSPLSLECTVEGTSNPNLYWYRQAAGRGLQLLFYSVGIGQISSEVPQNLSASRPQDRQFILSSKKLLLSDSGFYLCAWSVLGTAEETQYFGPGTRLLVL.

This chain uses TRBV7-3 with TRBJ2-7; the match to TRBD1 covers 10 bases. Germline CDR1 and CDR2: SGHTA and FQGTGA. There are 15 residues in the CDR3. V dropped 4 bases and J dropped 2; count of bases not matched to a gene: 5. Here the CDR3 reads CASSSTGGVPYEQYF. The CDR3 nucleotides are TGTGCCAGCAGCTCGACAGGGGGCGTCCCCTACGAGCAGTACTTC.

This clone was detected only a few times. The gene calls are TRBV14 and TRBJ2-7, with TRBD2 matching 13 bases. The length of the CDR3 is 22 residues. J was trimmed by 7 bases and V by 3 bases; bases with no gene match: 27. CDR1 is SGHDN, CDR2 FVKESK, per germline. The CDR3 nucleotides are TGTGCCAGCAGCCATGGAGCATGGCTCGAAGGATTCACTAGCGGGAGGGCCGGAGAGCAGTACTTC. It codes for CASSHGAWLEGFTSGRAGEQYF.

The chain uses TRBV5-6 and TRBJ2-1; D is perhaps TRBD2 (6 bases). In germline, CDR1 is SGHDT, CDR2 YYEEEE. V was cut by 5 bases and J by 3 bases, with 18 bases left in between. The CDR3 totals 16 residues. The CDR3 bases are TGTGCCAGCAGGCCCCAGCGGGCCGGAAACTACAATGAGCAGTTCTTC. Protein sequence: CASRPQRAGNYNEQFF.

This chain links TRBV5-1 with TRBJ2-5; 7 bases are a match to TRBD2. Germline-derived CDR1 and CDR2 are SGHRS and YFSETQ. The CDR3 loop spans 16 amino acids. Unmatched junction bases numbered 10, after V lost 2 bases and J lost 3 bases. CDR3 nucleotides: TGCGCCAGCAGCTTCCTCCCCCGGGGGGACGAAGAGACCCAGTACTTC. Translating gives CASSFLPRGDEETQYF.

The rearrangement uses TRBV5-6 and TRBJ1-5, with D maybe TRBD1 (5 bases). CDR3 length: 13 residues. Trimming shortened V by 2 bases and J by 9 bases, and 12 bases separated the two germline ends. Germline V gene lookup returns CDR1 SGHDT and CDR2 YYEEEE. CDR3: CASSFGGWWPQHF. The CDR3 nucleotides are TGTGCCAGCAGCTTCGGGGGTTGGTGGCCCCAGCATTTT.

This clone has only one observation. The chain employs TRBV27 and TRBJ1-2; D not resolved. The ends were cut back, 8 bases at V and 5 bases at J, with 15 bases in the middle. This CDR3 spans 13 amino acids. Germline V gene sequence: CDR1 MNHEY, CDR2 SMNVEV (reference sequence). The chain's CDR3 is CASGRDPWYGYTF. CDR3 DNA: TGTGCCAGCGGGAGGGATCCATGGTATGGCTACACCTTC.

The chain employs TRBV6-5 and TRBJ2-2; tentative D call: TRBD2 (6 bases). Germline-derived CDR1 and CDR2 are MNHEY and SVGAGI. CDR3 length equals 15 residues. Trimming removed 5 bases at V and 5 bases at J, with 15 bases between. The CDR3 DNA reads TGTGCCAGCAGTCCGACCGGGAGAGAGACCGGGGAGCTGTTTTTT. Translated: CASSPTGRETGELFF.

V usage is TRBV18 and J usage is TRBJ2-1; D is unresolved. Germline V gene sequence: CDR1 KGHSH, CDR2 LQKENI. Trimming pared 3 bases from V and 5 bases from J, leaving 14 bases between. The CDR3 extends over 15 amino acids. The CDR3 DNA reads TGTGCCAGCTCACCTAACCTATTGATGGACAATGAGCAGTTCTTC. Its translation is CASSPNLLMDNEQFF.

The chain couples TRBV12-5 to TRBJ1-1; 7 nucleotides align to TRBD1. CDR3 length equals 17 residues. The J segment lost 11 bases and the V segment lost 3 bases, leaving 21 bases of the junction unmatched. The germline gives CDR1 LGHNT, CDR2 FRNRAP. The CDR3 region has the DNA TGTGCTAGTGGTTTCCCCGGGCTCCGGGACAGTACGAAGACGGCTTTCTTT. Its protein product is CASGFPGLRDSTKTAFF.

This clone was picked up a small number of times. This chain links TRBV15 with TRBJ2-7; a weak D match, TRBD2 (5 bases). This CDR3 comprises 16 residues. V was shortened by 0 bases and J by 7 bases, with 19 bases between the two germline ends. Looked up from germline, CDR1 is LNHNV and CDR2 is YYDKDF (reference sequence). The chain's CDR3 is CATSRDVTPTSGEQYF. CDR3 nucleotide sequence: TGTGCCACCAGCAGAGATGTAACCCCCACCTCGGGGGAGCAGTACTTC.

V is TRBV7-6 and J is TRBJ1-2, with D perhaps matching TRBD1 (6 bases). The CDR3 totals 16 residues. Trimming cost V 5 bases and J 7 bases, with 23 bases left between them. Per the germline V gene, CDR1 is SGHVS and CDR2 is FNYEAQ. The CDR3, as DNA: TGTGCCAGCAGCCCCTGGGCCCTTACAGGGTCGGGTGGCTACACCTTC. It specifies CASSPWALTGSGGYTF.

J is TRBJ2-4 and V is TRBV4-2, with a weak D call TRBD1 (6 bases). V lost 1 base and J 9 bases, leaving 13 bases between the germline ends. CDR1 LGHNA and CDR2 YNFKEQ come from the germline V gene. The CDR3 totals 14 residues. CDR3 sequence reads: CASSQGTGYVIQYF. CDR3 DNA: TGTGCCAGCAGCCAAGGAACAGGGTACGTCATTCAGTACTTC.

The rearrangement joins TRBV27 to TRBJ1-4; D is undetermined. The CDR3 consists of 14 residues. Germline values: CDR1 MNHEY, CDR2 SMNVEV (reference sequence). V was clipped by 3 bases and J by 10 bases, with 15 bases between them. The CDR3 nucleotides read TGTGCCAGCAGTTTGAGTCCCCCTGCACGAAAACTGTTTTTT. This gives the protein CASSLSPPARKLFF.

On this clone: The sample contains more than one DNA sequence encoding this CDR3. The genes are TRBV28 and TRBJ1-1; D is unresolved. CDR1 and CDR2 from the germline V gene are MDHEN and SYDVKM. This CDR3 has 12 residues. The V gene lost 6 bases and the J gene lost 2 bases, with 7 bases spanning the gap. The CDR3 nucleotides read TGTGCCAGCAGCGACTTCAACACTGAAGCTTTCTTT. Translating it yields CASSDFNTEAFF.

The rearrangement links TRBV12-5 to TRBJ2-4; 8 bases are shared with TRBD2. The CDR3 runs to 21 residues. The J segment lost 1 base and the V segment lost 0 bases, leaving 17 bases of the junction unmatched. Germline values: CDR1 LGHNT, CDR2 FRNRAP. For the CDR3, the DNA is TGTGCTAGTGGTTTGGTAGTTCGATTTGGGCTAGCGGGTTTGGCCAAAAACATTCAGTACTTC. This codes for CASGLVVRFGLAGLAKNIQYF.

The sample holds a few counts of this clone. The chain joins TRBV7-9 to TRBJ1-4, with 8 bases lining up with TRBD1. V lost 4 bases and J lost 8; bases outside the gene matches: 9. Germline V lookup: CDR1 SEHNR, CDR2 FQNEAQ (reference sequence). CDR3 length: 15 amino acids. The CDR3 region has the DNA TGTGCCAGCAGCTCCGCAGGGGGCTTTCAGGAAAAACTGTTTTTT. It is translated as CASSSAGGFQEKLFF.

This clone was counted a few times. The chain combines TRBV9 with TRBJ2-5; D possibly corresponds to TRBD2 (7 bases). V shed 7 bases and J shed 5 bases, with 15 bases lying between them. CDR1 is SGDLS and CDR2 is YYNGEE in the germline V gene. The CDR3 loop spans 13 amino acids. The CDR3 bases are TGTGCCAGCGGGCGGGGGCCTCGGGAGACCCAGTACTTC. It codes for CASGRGPRETQYF.

The rearrangement joins TRBV10-2 to TRBJ2-1; TRBD2 matches at 8 bases. The CDR3 consists of 18 residues. V was pared by 6 bases and J by 8 bases, with 21 bases of the junction left unmatched. The germline V gene has CDR1 WSHSY and CDR2 SAAADI. The CDR3 loop reads CASRRPPRVGTRIDEQFF. The DNA for the CDR3 is TGCGCCAGCAGAAGACCCCCCCGCGTCGGGACTAGAATCGATGAGCAGTTCTTC.

This clone showed up just once. V is TRBV2 and J is TRBJ2-5, with 7 bases identical to TRBD1. J lost 5 bases, V lost 7 bases, and 7 bases had no gene match. This CDR3 contains 13 residues. Germline V gene data show CDR1 as SNHLY and CDR2 as FYNNEI. For the CDR3, the DNA is TGTGCCAGCACCCGACAGGGAAGGGAGACCCAGTACTTC. It codes for CASTRQGRETQYF.